The 11 T cell receptor beta chains listed next were all sequenced from one sample in a study. TCRdb ran MiXCR on the RT-PCR reads and lists one entry per CDR3 protein. This repertoire shows 650,000 to 800,000 distinct CDR3 sequences, 13% to 15% found once; its top ten account for 3% to 4.5%. Sequenced material: memory CD4+ T cells from blood. Receptor source: a female donor in good health, serving as a healthy control.

In its sample, this clonotype was seen many times. V gene TRBV7-2 combines with J gene TRBJ1-5; D unclear. The CDR3 contains 13 residues. From germline, CDR1 is SGHTA and CDR2 FQGNSA. Trimming took off 4 bases at V and 3 bases at J, with 7 bases between the two ends. DNA for the CDR3: TGTGCCAGCAGCTCTCGGTCCAATCAGCCCCAGCATTTT. This encodes CASSSRSNQPQHF. Filled out from reference TRBV7-2 and TRBJ1-5, the complete variable domain reads GAGVSQSPSNKVTEKGKDVELRCDPISGHTALYWYRQSLGQGLEFLIYFQGNSAPDKSGLPSDRFSAERTGGSVSTLTIQRTQQEDSAVYLCASSSRSNQPQHFGDGTRLSIL.

V and J are TRBV10-3 and TRBJ2-1, with TRBD2 matching over 10 bases. The V segment lost 5 bases and the J segment 7 bases; nucleotides outside the gene matches: 8. CDR1 is ENHRY, CDR2 SYGVKD, per germline. The CDR3 has 15 amino acids. CDR3 DNA: TGTGCCATCAGTTCTGGACTAGCGGTAACGAATGAGCAGTTCTTC. The encoded protein is CAISSGLAVTNEQFF.

The V call is TRBV28, the J call TRBJ2-7; D ambiguous. The CDR3 has 16 residues. The germline V gene has CDR1 MDHEN and CDR2 SYDVKM. Trimming left V 4 bases short and J 2 bases short, with 18 bases between. DNA for the CDR3: TGTGCCAGCAGTTCTCCAGTGGCGGTCCCAGCCTACGAGCAGTACTTC. Amino acids: CASSSPVAVPAYEQYF.

This clonotype has more than one count but fewer than ten. This chain links TRBV5-1 with TRBJ1-2; TRBD1 aligns across 7 bases. The CDR3 spans 16 residues. After removal of 1 base from V and 4 bases from J, the junction contained 10 bases not matched to a gene. Germline V CDR1 and CDR2: SGHRS, YFSETQ. The CDR3 nucleotides read TGCGCCAGCAGCTTGCCAAGGGGGCAGGCAGGCTATGGCTACACCTTC. Its protein is CASSLPRGQAGYGYTF.

The chain links TRBV20-1 to TRBJ2-7; D is perhaps TRBD2 (6 bases). Germline V lookup: CDR1 DFQATT, CDR2 SNEGSKA (reference sequence). The CDR3 covers 13 residues. Trimming pared 4 bases from V and 3 bases from J, leaving 13 bases between. The CDR3 protein is CSATRDFNYEQYF. The CDR3 nucleotides read TGCAGTGCTACACGGGACTTCAACTACGAGCAGTACTTC.

This clonotype has ten or more counts. The rearrangement joins TRBV5-6 to TRBJ2-5, with TRBD1 as a possible D gene (5 bases). V lost 1 base and J 3 bases, leaving 13 bases between the germline ends. Germline values: CDR1 SGHDT, CDR2 YYEEEE. The CDR3 length is 15 residues. DNA of the CDR3: TGTGCCAGCAGCTTGTCGAGGCTCAGGGAAGAGACCCAGTACTTC. It is translated as CASSLSRLREETQYF.

The chain recombines TRBV20-1 with TRBJ2-7; a weak D match, TRBD2 (6 bases). CDR1 is DFQATT, CDR2 SNEGSKA, per germline (reference sequence). The length of the CDR3 is 14 residues. V lost 7 bases and J 6 bases, leaving 22 bases between the germline ends. CDR3 sequence: CSGGLGGEDGEQYF. CDR3 bases: TGCAGTGGTGGGCTGGGGGGTGAGGATGGCGAGCAGTACTTC.

This clonotype was seen ten or more times. The J gene is TRBJ1-5, the V gene TRBV5-1; the match to TRBD1 covers 10 bases. The J segment lost 6 bases and the V segment lost 4 bases, leaving 7 bases of the junction unmatched. The germline V gene encodes CDR1 SGHRS and CDR2 YFSETQ. This CDR3 has 15 amino acids. DNA of the CDR3: TGCGCCAGCAGCCCGGGGACAGGGGCGATTCAGCCCCAGCATTTT. This gives the protein CASSPGTGAIQPQHF.

The chain carries TRBV5-6 and TRBJ1-3; D remains unclear. CDR1 and CDR2 (germline): SGHDT, YYEEEE. The ends were cut back, 6 bases at V and 4 bases at J, with 14 bases in the middle. This CDR3 has 14 amino acids. Here the CDR3 reads CASTPWASGNTIYF. The CDR3 DNA follows: TGTGCCAGCACCCCATGGGCCTCAGGAAACACCATATATTTT.

This chain joins TRBV5-1 and TRBJ1-1, with 7 nucleotides matching TRBD1. The junction had 7 bases not matched to a gene; V was cut back by 4 bases and J by 1 base. The CDR3 length is 15 residues. Germline V lookup: CDR1 SGHRS, CDR2 YFSETQ. In nucleotides, the CDR3 is TGCGCCAGCAGCCCAGACAGGGTGCGGAACACTGAAGCTTTCTTT. It encodes CASSPDRVRNTEAFF.

This clonotype came up many times. This chain's CDR3 is CASRRGAFGLAGYGETQYF. Here the CDR3 DNA reads TGTGCCAGCAGACGGGGGGCCTTTGGGTTAGCGGGATATGGGGAGACCCAGTACTTC. The chain couples TRBV6-5 to TRBJ2-5, with TRBD2 matching over 8 bases. The CDR3 spans 19 residues. With V trimmed by 6 bases and J by 5 bases, 23 bases remained unmatched. Germline values: CDR1 MNHEY, CDR2 SVGAGI.